The rows below give T cell receptor beta chains drawn from one sample of a study of blood T cell repertoires in COVID-19. Assay used: immunoSEQ multiplex PCR; TCRdb lists only in-frame clones, some missing. The sample has roughly 160,000 clones; about 83% are singletons. Sequencing used peripheral blood. The receptors were sampled from an elderly woman with COVID-19, enrolled during active disease. CDR3s include the opening cysteine and the closing phenylalanine or tryptophan. The D gene is left open where the match is weak. Not every row has a clone size; where given, it reads once, few, many or a size class.

abundance	d_gene	v_gene	len	j_gene	CDR3aa	CDR3nt
NA	NA	TRBV12-3/TRBV12-4	13	TRBJ1-6	CASSLEFGSPLHF	TGTGCCAGCAGTTTAGAGTTCGGTTCACCCCTCCACTTT
NA	NA	TRBV7-8	15	TRBJ2-7	CASSLGRGRAYEQYF	TGTGCCAGCAGCTTAGGTAGGGGGAGGGCCTACGAGCAGTACTTC
NA	TRBD2	TRBV7-3	19	TRBJ2-2	CASSLILLAGDPNTGELFF	TGTGCCAGCAGCTTAATCCTTCTAGCGGGAGATCCCAACACCGGGGAGCTGTTTTTT
NA	TRBD2	TRBV7-8	14	TRBJ2-3	CASSHSGILNTQYF	TGTGCCAGCAGCCACAGCGGGATCCTGAATACGCAGTATTTT
NA	NA	TRBV5-1	14	TRBJ2-3	CASSLEGRGDTQYF	TGCGCCAGCAGCTTAGAAGGCCGCGGAGATACGCAGTATTTT
few	NA	TRBV12-3/TRBV12-4	13	TRBJ2-7	CASSRDWSYEQYF	TGTGCCAGCAGTCGGGACTGGTCCTACGAGCAGTACTTC
NA	TRBD1	TRBV7-3	15	TRBJ2-2	CASSGAGGYTGELFF	TGTGCCAGCAGCGGCGCAGGGGGCTACACCGGGGAGCTGTTTTTT
NA	TRBD1	TRBV9	18	TRBJ1-1	CASSPPEGTGPSGSEAFF	TGTGCCAGCAGCCCGCCCGAAGGGACAGGCCCGTCAGGAAGTGAAGCTTTCTTT
NA	NA	TRBV10-3	15	TRBJ2-5	CAISGTKGGQETQYF	TGTGCCATCAGTGGAACAAAGGGGGGGCAAGAGACCCAGTACTTC
NA	NA	TRBV5-6	13	TRBJ1-2	CASSLQGNYGYTF	TGTGCCAGCAGCTTACAGGGAAACTATGGCTACACCTTC
NA	NA	TRBV21-1	15	TRBJ1-5	CASNQGQGGNQPQHF	TGTGCCAGCAACCAGGGACAGGGAGGCAATCAGCCCCAGCATTTT
few	NA	TRBV7-3	15	TRBJ2-7	CASSLIWTANYEQYF	TGTGCCAGCAGCTTAATTTGGACAGCGAACTACGAGCAGTACTTC
NA	TRBD1	TRBV7-9	15	TRBJ1-1	CASSPGTEMNTEAFF	TGTGCCAGCAGCCCAGGGACAGAGATGAACACTGAAGCTTTCTTT
NA	TRBD1	TRBV5-1	16	TRBJ1-4	CASSSIPGQANEKLFF	TGCGCCAGCAGCTCAATTCCGGGACAGGCTAATGAAAAACTGTTTTTT
NA	TRBD2	TRBV13	15	TRBJ2-3	CASSSPGLAKDTQYF	TGTGCCAGCAGCTCACCCGGACTAGCCAAAGATACGCAGTATTTT
NA	NA	TRBV7-9	15	TRBJ1-2	CASSLAQGTKVGYTF	TGTGCCAGCAGCTTAGCCCAGGGGACCAAGGTTGGCTACACCTTC
NA	NA	TRBV5-1	16	TRBJ2-2	CASSLLTTGNTGELFF	TGCGCCAGCAGCTTGTTAACGACAGGGAACACCGGGGAGCTGTTTTTT
few	TRBD2	TRBV15	23	TRBJ2-1	CATSRMTYPGSGTSGSSYNEQFF	TGTGCCACCAGCAGGATGACCTATCCCGGGTCCGGGACTAGCGGGAGCTCCTACAATGAGCAGTTCTTC
NA	NA	TRBV15	16	TRBJ2-3	CATSREGTLQRDTQYF	TGTGCCACCAGCAGAGAAGGGACTCTCCAGCGGGATACGCAGTATTTT
NA	NA	TRBV30	13	TRBJ1-1	CACQGGRNTEAFF	TGTGCCTGTCAGGGAGGGAGGAACACTGAAGCTTTCTTT
NA	TRBD2	TRBV27	14	TRBJ2-1	CASRPGLAYNEQFF	TGTGCCAGCAGGCCGGGACTAGCGTACAATGAGCAGTTCTTC
NA	TRBD1	TRBV5-6	16	TRBJ2-2	CATLPRQGMNTGELFF	TGTGCCACCCTCCCCCGACAGGGGATGAACACCGGGGAGCTGTTTTTT
NA	TRBD1	TRBV28	15	TRBJ1-6	CASSDPGQGFSPLHF	TGTGCCAGCAGTGACCCCGGACAGGGATTTTCACCCCTCCACTTT
NA	TRBD1	TRBV11-2	20	TRBJ2-7	CASSLERFGRGQVESYEQYF	TGTGCCAGCAGCTTAGAACGTTTCGGCAGGGGGCAAGTTGAATCCTACGAGCAGTACTTC